Listed here are 25 T cell receptor beta chains from one sample, sequenced in a study of CD8+CD57+ T cells in acquired aplastic anemia. CD8+CD57+ cell expansion had been shown by flow cytometry in patients chosen for sequencing. The TCR beta profiling, which covered VDJ combination and CDR3 sequence, was carried out using genomic DNA as the template. TCRdb passed the reads through MiXCR, listing each CDR3 protein once. Of some 170,000 distinct CDR3 sequences listed, about 45% were seen once; the top ten hold 1.1%. The sequenced sample was sorted CD4+, CD8+, or CD8+CD57+ T cells (not recorded which) from PBMCs. The receptors originated from a human donor with aplastic anemia.

V and J are TRBV3-1 and TRBJ1-1, with 7 bases lining up with TRBD1. This CDR3 has 16 residues. The germline CDR1 and CDR2 sequences are LGHDT and YNNKEL (reference sequence). J lost 5 bases, V lost 5 bases, and 14 bases had no gene match. This chain's CDR3 is CASSLRFRGRGTEAFF. The CDR3 nucleotides read TGTGCCAGCAGCTTAAGATTTAGGGGGCGAGGAACTGAAGCTTTCTTT. The whole variable domain, filled in from reference TRBV3-1 and TRBJ1-1, reads DTAVSQTPKYLVTQMGNDKSIKCEQNLGHDTMYWYKQDSKKFLKIMFSYNNKELIINETVPNRFSPKSPDKAHLNLHINSLELGDSAVYFCASSLRFRGRGTEAFFGQGTRLTVV.

This clonotype was recorded many times. The rearrangement links TRBV20-1 to TRBJ1-2, with 10 bases lining up with TRBD1. CDR1 and CDR2 from the germline V gene are DFQATT and SNEGSKA (reference sequence). This CDR3 contains 12 residues. After removal of 6 bases from V and 8 bases from J, the junction contained 6 bases not matched to a gene. The CDR3 bases are TGCAGTGCAACGGGACAGGGGCAAGGCTACACCTTC. Encoded protein: CSATGQGQGYTF.

This clonotype was seen repeatedly, ten times or more. This chain joins TRBV20-1 and TRBJ1-5, with D possibly being TRBD1 (6 bases). Trimming stripped 2 bases from V and 1 base from J, with 12 bases between. The germline gives CDR1 DFQATT, CDR2 SNEGSKA (reference sequence). CDR3 length: 15 amino acids. CDR3 coding DNA: TGCAGTGCTAGATGGGGGGGCTCAAGCAATCAGCCCCAGCATTTT. It yields the protein CSARWGGSSNQPQHF.

The rearrangement links TRBV12-3 or TRBV12-4 to TRBJ2-7; D remains ambiguous. This CDR3 has 13 residues. The V end was cut by 5 bases, the J end by 2 bases, with 10 bases between. The chain's CDR3 is CASSPFAPYEQYF. The DNA for the CDR3 is TGTGCCAGCAGTCCCTTCGCGCCCTACGAGCAGTACTTC.

A few counts support this clonotype. The V call is TRBV6-1, the J call TRBJ1-1; 11 bases match TRBD1. Unmatched junction bases numbered 16, after V lost 5 bases and J lost 5 bases. The CDR3 has 18 residues. The germline V gene encodes CDR1 MNHNS and CDR2 SASEGT. CDR3 residues: CASSPTGTGGGMGTEAFF. In nucleotides, the CDR3 is TGTGCCAGCAGTCCCACCGGGACAGGGGGTGGTATGGGTACTGAAGCTTTCTTT.

V and J are TRBV19 and TRBJ2-2; D is perhaps TRBD1 (5 bases). Trimming removed 3 bases from V and 8 bases from J, with 16 bases in between. The CDR3 is 15 amino acids. Germline assignment: CDR1 LNHDA and CDR2 SQIVND (reference sequence). The CDR3 loop reads CASSIALGVTGELFF. The CDR3 nucleotides read TGTGCCAGTAGTATTGCCCTAGGGGTAACTGGGGAGCTGTTTTTT.

V is TRBV10-1 and J is TRBJ2-1, with 9 positions matching TRBD1. Trimming removed 4 bases from V and 1 base from J; junction bases left unmatched: 2. There are 15 residues in the CDR3. Germline lookup yields CDR1 WNHNN and CDR2 SYGVQD (reference sequence). CDR3 bases: TGCGCCAGCAGTGCGGGACAGGGATCCTACAATGAGCAGTTCTTC. It is translated as CASSAGQGSYNEQFF.

The chain is built from TRBV11-3 and TRBJ2-3; D ambiguous. The CDR3 covers 12 residues. The germline CDR1 and CDR2 sequences are SGHNT and YENEEA. The V and J ends lost 5 bases and 4 bases respectively, with 7 bases between them. The CDR3 region has the DNA TGTGCCAGCAGCCCAAACTCAGATACGCAGTATTTT. It is translated as CASSPNSDTQYF.

V gene TRBV10-2 combines with J gene TRBJ1-4; D is undetermined. Germline V gene lookup returns CDR1 WSHSY and CDR2 SAAADI. This CDR3 has 16 residues. Trimming removed 4 bases at V and 8 bases at J, with 20 bases between. The CDR3 sequence is CASSGTFRIGNEKLFF. The CDR3 DNA is TGCGCCAGCAGTGGAACGTTCAGGATAGGGAACGAAAAACTGTTTTTT.

The chain employs TRBV3-1 and TRBJ1-3; tentative D call: TRBD1 (6 bases). Germline V lookup: CDR1 LGHDT, CDR2 YNNKEL (reference sequence). This CDR3 contains 16 residues. Trimming took 1 base from V and 3 from J, leaving 13 bases between them. The CDR3 is CASSQARGAFGNTIYF. Written as DNA, the CDR3 is TGTGCCAGCAGCCAAGCACGGGGGGCCTTTGGAAACACCATATATTTT.

The chain joins TRBV5-1 to TRBJ1-2; D gene uncertain. The CDR3 is made up of 12 amino acids. Germline CDR1 reads SGHRS; CDR2 reads YFSETQ. V lost 7 bases and J 6 bases, leaving 13 bases between the germline ends. CDR3 nucleotide sequence: TGCGCCAGCCGGGCAGAGGATGATGGCTACACCTTC. Residues: CASRAEDDGYTF.

This clonotype was seen ten or more times. The chain uses TRBV20-1 and TRBJ1-2, with 7 bases matching TRBD1. With 6 bases clipped from V and 2 bases from J, the junction kept 6 bases outside the gene matches. The length of the CDR3 is 13 residues. From germline, CDR1 is DFQATT and CDR2 SNEGSKA (reference sequence). CDR3 DNA: TGCAGTGCCCAAACGGGACAGAACTATGGCTACACCTTC. Protein sequence: CSAQTGQNYGYTF.

There are a few counts of this clonotype. It is likely a read error, because the conserved phenylalanine at the end of the CDR3 is missing. Because the CDR3's place on the DNA is in doubt, the DNA is left out and the CDR3 is given as listed by TCRdb. V usage is TRBV6-4 and J usage is TRBJ1-4; TRBD1, the table's D call, was not compared with the DNA. Ends included, the CDR3 has 11 residues. CDR1 is MRHNA and CDR2 is SNTAGT in the germline V gene. The CDR3: CASSRGTGAPV.

The V gene is TRBV9, the J gene TRBJ1-5, with D uncertain. V dropped 5 bases and J dropped 11 bases, with 8 bases sitting between them. Per the germline V gene, CDR1 is SGDLS and CDR2 is YYNGEE. The CDR3 extends over 10 amino acids. The CDR3 DNA sequence: TGTGCCAGCAGGAGGGCCGCCCAGCATTTT. It specifies CASRRAAQHF.

Concerning this clonotype: A clone one base away is much larger, so this may be a read error. The J gene is TRBJ2-1, the V gene TRBV7-8; 7 nucleotides line up with TRBD1. This CDR3 has 15 amino acids. CDR1 and CDR2 from the germline V gene are SGHVS and FQNEAQ. This CDR3 reads CASSLYRTGYNKQFF. CDR3 bases: TGTGCCAGCAGCTTATACCGGACAGGATACAATAAGCAGTTCTTC. Full variable domain (rest looked up from reference TRBV7-8 and TRBJ2-1): GAGVSQSPRYKVAKRGQDVALRCDPISGHVSLFWYQQALGQGPEFLTYFQNEAQLDKSGLPSDRFFAERPEGSVSTLKIQRTQQEDSAVYLCASSLYRTGYNKQFFGPGTRLTVL.

In its sample, this clonotype was seen a few times. This rearrangement joins TRBV20-1 to TRBJ2-3; 11 bases are shared with TRBD2. The trim removed 5 bases at V and 0 bases at J, leaving 19 bases unmatched. Germline-derived CDR1 and CDR2 are DFQATT and SNEGSKA (reference sequence). The CDR3 runs to 20 residues. CDR3 DNA: TGCAGTGCTTGGGCCCCCCTCCAACTAGCGGGGGAAGATAGCACAGATACGCAGTATTTT. It specifies CSAWAPLQLAGEDSTDTQYF.

This clonotype was seen more than once but under ten times. The J gene is TRBJ2-1, the V gene TRBV18; 10 bases fit TRBD1. The CDR3 runs to 15 residues. The V gene's germline CDR1 is KGHSH and CDR2 LQKENI. V trimming: 2 bases; J trimming: 3 bases; junction bases outside the gene matches: 1. The CDR3, as DNA: TGTGCCAGCTCACCAGGGACAGGGGTCTACAATGAGCAGTTCTTC. Translated: CASSPGTGVYNEQFF.

Ten or more counts support this clonotype. The chain recombines TRBV10-3 with TRBJ1-2; perhaps TRBD1 as D (6 bases). CDR3 size: 12 residues. The germline gives CDR1 ENHRY, CDR2 SYGVKD. V gave up 10 bases and J gave up 3 bases, with 12 bases separating them. The CDR3 spells CASRGQYYGYTF. The CDR3 region has the DNA TGTGCCAGCCGTGGACAGTACTATGGCTACACCTTC.

Of note for this clonotype: One junction end does not reproduce the germline sequence, and a read error may be involved. This chain connects TRBV7-9 to TRBJ2-2; 8 positions match TRBD1. The CDR3 is 14 residues long. Germline V CDR1 and CDR2: SEHNR, FQNEAQ (reference sequence). In nucleotides, the CDR3 is TGTGCCAGCAGCTGGGACAGGTGGACCGGGGAGCTGCTTTTT. The encoded protein is CASSWDRWTGELLF.

This clonotype was found many times. CDR3 DNA: TGTGCCAGCAGTGCCACAGGGGAGGGAAAACTGTTTTTT. Amino acids: CASSATGEGKLFF. The rearrangement joins TRBV6-1 to TRBJ1-4; 7 positions agree with TRBD1. The CDR3 runs to 13 residues. The V and J ends lost 4 bases and 10 bases, in that order; junction bases with no gene match: 6. In germline, CDR1 is MNHNS, CDR2 SASEGT.

This clonotype was observed many times. At one boundary the junction diverges from the germline segment, which might be a read error. V is TRBV11-3 and J is TRBJ2-5; 9 nucleotides match TRBD2. The CDR3 loop spans 13 amino acids. The V gene's germline CDR1 is SGHNT and CDR2 YENEEA. CDR3 DNA: TGTGCCACCAGCGGGGGGCCCGGGGAGACCCAGTACTTC. Residues: CATSGGPGETQYF. Looking up the rest from reference TRBV11-3 and TRBJ2-5 gives the full variable domain: EAGVVQSPRYKIIEKKQPVAFWCNPISGHNTLYWYLQNLGQGPELLIRYENEEAVDDSQLPKDRFSAERLKGVDSTLKIQPAELGDSAVYLCATSGGPGETQYFGPGTRLLVL.

A note on this clonotype: A clone one base away is much larger, so this may be a read error. The chain employs TRBV5-1 and TRBJ2-2; a weak D match, TRBD1 (6 bases). Germline CDR1 and CDR2: SGHRS and YFSETQ. The CDR3 sequence is 16 residues long. CDR3 loop: CANSYSPGQLTGELFF. As DNA, the CDR3 is TGCGCCAACAGCTACTCTCCGGGACAACTCACCGGGGAGCTGTTTTTT.

This clonotype was recorded at least ten times. The rearrangement joins TRBV5-6 to TRBJ2-7; TRBD2 matches at 9 bases. Germline V CDR1 and CDR2: SGHDT, YYEEEE. The CDR3 extends over 16 amino acids. V gave up 3 bases and J gave up 0 bases; unmatched junction bases: 7. CDR3 protein: CASSSLPGLASYEQYF. CDR3 nucleotides: TGTGCCAGCAGCTCTTTACCGGGACTAGCCTCCTACGAGCAGTACTTC. Based on the CDR3 plus reference TRBV5-6 and TRBJ2-7, the full variable domain is DAGVTQSPTHLIKTRGQQVTLRCSPKSGHDTVSWYQQALGQGPQFIFQYYEEEERQRGNFPDRFSGHQFPNYSSELNVNALLLGDSALYLCASSSLPGLASYEQYFGPGTRLTVT.

This sequence joins TRBV6-1 and TRBJ1-1, with D uncertain. V was trimmed by 9 bases and J by 1 base, leaving 15 bases between them. Looked up from germline, CDR1 is MNHNS and CDR2 is SASEGT. The CDR3 is 14 residues long. The CDR3 coding sequence is TGTGCCAGTCATACCCGGGGTGCGAACACTGAAGCTTTCTTT. Translating gives CASHTRGANTEAFF.

This clonotype was observed at least ten times. The chain joins TRBV7-2 to TRBJ2-7, with D possibly being TRBD1 or TRBD2 (5 bases each). The CDR3 spans 13 residues. The germline V gene has CDR1 SGHTA and CDR2 FQGNSA. The germline V and J ends were trimmed by 2 bases and 3 bases, with 8 bases remaining between them. CDR3 protein: CASSLWGFYEQYF. CDR3 nucleotide sequence: TGTGCCAGCAGCTTATGGGGGTTCTACGAGCAGTACTTC.